This TCR beta chain was obtained from a study of response to subunit inactivated influenza vaccine. CDR1 is LNHNV and CDR2 is YYDKDF in the germline V gene (reference sequence). This CDR3 is 15 amino acids long. Unmatched junction bases numbered 4, after V lost 4 bases and J lost 2 bases. As to this clonotype: Its antigen is currently unknown.

One entry per CDR3 protein, called by TCRdb with MiXCR from the RT-PCR reads. The sample has 150,000 to 200,000 distinct CDR3 sequences, about 10% seen once. Study-wide results and caveats: Authors suggested seasonal influenza vaccinations each recruit few new T cells.

The rearrangement joins TRBV15 to TRBJ2-1, with TRBD1 identical over 8 bases. The specimen was CD8+ T cells sorted from PBMCs, collected about 24 months after vaccination. The source of this sequence is a man aged 45-69 years who received an inactivated influenza vaccine. The CDR3 DNA sequence: TGTGCCACCAGCACGACAGGGGCGCCCTACAATGAGCAGTTCTTC. It specifies CATSTTGAPYNEQFF.